Following are 21 T cell receptor beta chains from one sample sequenced in a study of early T cells in non-severe SARS-CoV-2 infection. TCRdb recomputed calls from the 5' RACE reads with MiXCR, one row per CDR3 protein. This table has about 26,000 distinct CDR3 sequences, roughly 5.6% appearing once. The material sequenced was whole blood. The receptor source for this set is an adult who was a healthcare worker with PCR-confirmed SARS-CoV-2 infection or an uninfected control (not recorded which).

There are many counts of this clonotype. The rearrangement joins TRBV6-2 or TRBV6-3 to TRBJ2-2, with TRBD2 matching 11 bases. The V gene end was trimmed by 7 bases and the J gene end by 4 bases; junction bases not matched to a gene: 11. CDR3 length: 17 amino acids. Per germline, CDR1 MNHEY and CDR2 SVGEGT. CDR3 in amino acids: CASTAISGREVTGELFF. The CDR3 bases are TGTGCCAGCACCGCGATTAGCGGGAGGGAAGTCACCGGGGAGCTGTTTTTT.

The chain employs TRBV4-1 and TRBJ1-6; the match to TRBD1 covers 8 bases. This CDR3 region has 15 residues. Germline CDR1 reads MGHRA; CDR2 reads YSYEKL. The V gene end was trimmed by 4 bases and the J gene end by 7 bases; junction bases not matched to a gene: 6. This chain's CDR3 is CASSPGTGLNSPLHF. CDR3 nucleotide sequence: TGCGCCAGCAGCCCCGGGACAGGCCTAAATTCACCCCTCCACTTT.

The table lists this clonotype with many counts. CDR3 DNA: TGTGCCAGCAGGCTATTTAACACTGAAGCTTTCTTT. Its protein product is CASRLFNTEAFF. The chain couples TRBV28 to TRBJ1-1, with unresolved D. Germline CDR1 reads MDHEN; CDR2 reads SYDVKM. The CDR3 runs to 12 residues. The V gene lost 6 bases and the J gene lost 2 bases, with 7 bases spanning the gap.

This clonotype occurred many times. The chain links TRBV12-3 or TRBV12-4 to TRBJ2-5; 9 bases match TRBD1. V shed 6 bases and J 2 bases; nucleotides not matched to a gene: 1. The CDR3 has 13 residues. DNA of the CDR3: TGTGCCAGCAGGGGGACAGGGCAAGAGACCCAGTACTTC. Translating gives CASRGTGQETQYF.

V usage is TRBV5-1 and J usage is TRBJ2-7; TRBD1 matches at 7 bases. Germline values: CDR1 SGHRS, CDR2 YFSETQ. The CDR3 runs to 13 residues. The V segment lost 3 bases and the J segment 3 bases; nucleotides outside the gene matches: 3. CDR3 nucleotide sequence: TGCGCCAGCAGCTACCGGGACAGCTACGAGCAGTACTTC. Its protein is CASSYRDSYEQYF.

There are many counts of this clonotype. The chain carries TRBV28 and TRBJ2-7; 7 nucleotides align to TRBD2. After removal of 10 bases from V and 2 bases from J, the junction contained 8 bases not matched to a gene. The germline V gene encodes CDR1 MDHEN and CDR2 SYDVKM. The CDR3 is 13 amino acids. CDR3 in amino acids: CATAREIPYEQYF. The CDR3 DNA reads TGTGCCACCGCGCGGGAGATCCCCTACGAGCAGTACTTC.

The sample holds a few counts of this clonotype. The V and J genes are TRBV7-2 and TRBJ1-1; 9 bases fit TRBD1. Germline CDR1 is SGHTA and CDR2 is FQGNSA. V gave up 5 bases and J gave up 5 bases; unmatched junction bases: 12. The CDR3 sequence is 16 residues long. The CDR3 DNA is TGTGCCAGCAGCCCTAGGGGGACAGGGCTGGATACTGAAGCTTTCTTT. Translation gives CASSPRGTGLDTEAFF. The entire variable domain, with the rest obtained from reference TRBV7-2 and TRBJ1-1, is as follows: GAGVSQSPSNKVTEKGKDVELRCDPISGHTALYWYRQSLGQGLEFLIYFQGNSAPDKSGLPSDRFSAERTGGSVSTLTIQRTQQEDSAVYLCASSPRGTGLDTEAFFGQGTRLTVV.

This clonotype showed up many times. The gene calls are TRBV5-5 and TRBJ1-3; D is ambiguous. Germline V gene lookup returns CDR1 SGHKS and CDR2 YYEKEE (reference sequence). V lost 0 bases to trimming and J lost 0 bases, with 7 bases between them. This CDR3 has 15 amino acids. CDR3 sequence reads: CASSLGRLSGNTIYF. CDR3 bases: TGTGCCAGCAGCTTGGGACGCCTCTCTGGAAACACCATATATTTT.

Many counts were recorded for this clonotype. The V call is TRBV28, the J call TRBJ2-7, with D possibly being TRBD1 (6 bases). This CDR3 region has 14 residues. Trimming took off 6 bases at V and 4 bases at J, with 16 bases between the two ends. Germline V lookup: CDR1 MDHEN, CDR2 SYDVKM. Here the CDR3 DNA reads TGTGCCAGCAGCCCCAGGCAGGGGAGATACGAGCAGTACTTC. Protein product: CASSPRQGRYEQYF.

This clonotype was counted many times. The chain uses TRBV18 and TRBJ1-6; possible D gene TRBD1, 5 bases. V dropped 3 bases and J dropped 7 bases, with 19 bases sitting between them. The CDR3 has 17 amino acids. Germline V gene data show CDR1 as KGHSH and CDR2 as LQKENI. The CDR3 loop is CASSPFEQGARNSPLHF. The CDR3 DNA reads TGTGCCAGCTCACCCTTCGAGCAAGGGGCGCGGAATTCACCCCTCCACTTT.

This clonotype occurred many times. The chain employs TRBV6-1 and TRBJ2-1, with a weak D call TRBD2 (6 bases). Germline lookup yields CDR1 MNHNS and CDR2 SASEGT. Trimming stripped 2 bases from V and 0 bases from J, with 20 bases between. CDR3 length: 19 amino acids. CDR3 DNA: TGTGCCAGCAGTGAAAGATCACCTGGAGGGATAAGCTCCTACAATGAGCAGTTCTTC. Residues: CASSERSPGGISSYNEQFF.

This clonotype has ten or more counts. V usage is TRBV7-8 and J usage is TRBJ2-1; TRBD2 is a possible D gene (6 bases). Germline values: CDR1 SGHVS, CDR2 FQNEAQ. This CDR3 spans 17 amino acids. Trimming removed 5 bases at V and 0 bases at J, with 17 bases between. The CDR3 region is CASSPSGTYRSYNEQFF. The CDR3 DNA reads TGTGCCAGCAGCCCGTCCGGGACTTATCGCTCCTACAATGAGCAGTTCTTC.

This clonotype appeared many times. The V gene is TRBV9, the J gene TRBJ2-6; D not certain. Germline V gene data show CDR1 as SGDLS and CDR2 as YYNGEE. The CDR3 consists of 15 residues. V shed 3 bases and J shed 0 bases, with 7 bases lying between them. As DNA, the CDR3 is TGTGCCAGCAGCGGAGCAAGCTCTGGGGCCAACGTCCTGACTTTC. Translated: CASSGASSGANVLTF.

This clonotype is categorized as medium-sized (0.01 to 0.1%). The chain joins TRBV16 to TRBJ1-2; D ambiguous. This CDR3 is built from 13 residues. Germline assignment: CDR1 KGHSY and CDR2 FQNENV. V lost 3 bases to trimming and J lost 5 bases, with 10 bases between them. As DNA, the CDR3 is TGTGCCAGCAGCCATGGGGAGTCTTATGGCTACACCTTC. Protein sequence: CASSHGESYGYTF.

This clonotype has at least ten counts. The chain has TRBV11-1 and TRBJ2-1; D gene unclear. This CDR3 has 13 amino acids. V was trimmed by 3 bases and J by 6 bases, leaving 9 bases between them. Germline lookup yields CDR1 SGHAT and CDR2 FQDESV (reference sequence). CDR3 residues: CASSLDTINEQFF. DNA of the CDR3: TGTGCCAGCAGCTTGGATACAATCAATGAGCAGTTCTTC.

This clonotype was picked up many times. This chain's CDR3 is CASSLDYSRGEETQYF. CDR3 nucleotide sequence: TGTGCCAGCAGCTTAGACTACTCCAGGGGAGAGGAGACCCAGTACTTC. The rearrangement uses TRBV28 and TRBJ2-5; tentative D call: TRBD1 (6 bases). Germline-derived CDR1 and CDR2 are MDHEN and SYDVKM. Trimming removed 6 bases at V and 5 bases at J, with 22 bases between. The CDR3 runs to 16 residues.

This clonotype has at least ten counts. The chain links TRBV6-5 to TRBJ2-6; possible D gene TRBD2, 6 bases. Deletions cut 4 bases from V and 2 bases from J, with 12 bases between. From germline, CDR1 is MNHEY and CDR2 SVGAGI. The CDR3 consists of 16 residues. The CDR3 coding sequence is TGTGCCAGCAGTTTTGGTTGGAGGGCTGGGGCCAACGTCCTGACTTTC. Encoded protein: CASSFGWRAGANVLTF.

This clonotype was recorded at least ten times. This sequence joins TRBV6-5 and TRBJ2-6, with 7 bases lining up with TRBD1. This CDR3 spans 19 amino acids. J was trimmed by 4 bases and V by 5 bases; bases with no gene match: 17. Germline V gene data show CDR1 as MNHEY and CDR2 as SVGAGI. CDR3 in amino acids: CASSLMGQRFPSGANVLTF. The CDR3 DNA follows: TGTGCCAGCAGTCTTATGGGACAGCGTTTTCCGTCCGGGGCCAACGTCCTGACTTTC.

This clonotype was recorded many times. This rearrangement joins TRBV7-9 to TRBJ1-6; 8 bases match TRBD1. The germline CDR1 and CDR2 sequences are SEHNR and FQNEAQ (reference sequence). The CDR3 is 15 residues long. V shed 3 bases, J shed 7 bases, and the junction held 5 bases outside the gene matches. CDR3 in DNA: TGTGCCAGCAGCTTTTGGACAGGGCCCAATTCACCCCTCCACTTT. Translation: CASSFWTGPNSPLHF.

This clonotype was counted at least ten times. J is TRBJ2-2 and V is TRBV7-2; 11 bases match TRBD2. The germline V gene has CDR1 SGHTA and CDR2 FQGNSA. The ends lost 3 bases at V and 4 bases at J; junction bases unmatched: 7. The CDR3 length is 17 residues. CDR3 nucleotides: TGTGCCAGCAGCTTTAGCGGGAGGGCCAGTGGCACCGGGGAGCTGTTTTTT. It codes for CASSFSGRASGTGELFF.

The sample holds a few counts of this clonotype. This chain uses TRBV6-1 with TRBJ1-1; possibly TRBD1 for D (6 bases). The CDR3 consists of 13 residues. The germline gives CDR1 MNHNS, CDR2 SASEGT. V was shortened by 7 bases and J by 6 bases, with 15 bases between the two germline ends. CDR3 sequence: CASNPGRGPEAFF. In nucleotides, the CDR3 is TGTGCCAGCAACCCGGGCAGGGGCCCTGAAGCTTTCTTT.